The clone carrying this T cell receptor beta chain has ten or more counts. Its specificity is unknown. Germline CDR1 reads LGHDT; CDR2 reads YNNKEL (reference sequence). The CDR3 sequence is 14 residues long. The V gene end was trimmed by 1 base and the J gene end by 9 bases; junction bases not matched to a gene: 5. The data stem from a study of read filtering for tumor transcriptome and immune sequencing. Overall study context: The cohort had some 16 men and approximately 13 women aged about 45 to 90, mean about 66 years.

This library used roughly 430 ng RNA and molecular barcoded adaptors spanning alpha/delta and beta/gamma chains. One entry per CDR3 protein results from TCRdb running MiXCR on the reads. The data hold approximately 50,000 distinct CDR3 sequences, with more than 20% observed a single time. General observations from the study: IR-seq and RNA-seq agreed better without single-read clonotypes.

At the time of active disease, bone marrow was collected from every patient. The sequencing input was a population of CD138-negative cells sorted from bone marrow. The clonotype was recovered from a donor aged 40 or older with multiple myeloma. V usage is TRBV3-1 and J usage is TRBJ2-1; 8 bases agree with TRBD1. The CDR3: CASSQGTGKVEQFF. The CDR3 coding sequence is TGTGCCAGCAGCCAAGGGACAGGGAAGGTTGAGCAGTTCTTC.